This T cell receptor (beta chain) emerged from a study of cytotoxic CD8 clonotypes in ibrutinib-treated CLL. Notes on the study in general: Baseline levels were approached again at progression, after clonality had risen at ibrutinib response.

The CDR3 is made up of 14 amino acids. Germline values: CDR1 SEHNR, CDR2 FQNEAQ (reference sequence). Losses at the gene ends were 2 bases for V and 11 bases for J; bases not matched to a gene: 9. Deep sequencing aimed at 1 in 200,000 to 1 in 1 million T cells' resolution. Only in-frame clones appear in the TCRdb table, and some are missing; sequencing was by immunoSEQ multiplex PCR. This table holds about 25,000 clones, 55% to 85% found once. A few counts support this clone. No antigen is known for it. The rearrangement links TRBV7-9 to TRBJ1-1; TRBD1 matches 9 bases. The sample consisted of PBMCs, taken after 12 months of ibrutinib treatment. The source of this sequence is a human donor with chronic lymphocytic leukemia. This chain's CDR3 is CASSLTGGEFEAFF. The CDR3 region has the DNA TGTGCCAGCAGCTTAACAGGGGGCGAATTCGAGGCTTTCTTT.